This record looks at one T cell receptor (beta chain) sequence and its context. There is no known antigen for this receptor. Base qualities are not at hand, and no much larger clone is one base apart. CDR3 length: 15 amino acids, cysteine to phenylalanine. The read is trimmed to its CDR3 DNA, 45 bases read in frame from base 1. V loses 3 bases at its end and J loses 7 bases; junction bases beyond the gene matches: 12. CDR1 and CDR2, per the germline V gene (reference sequence), are GTSNPN and SVGIG. This sample is part of a study of beta chain features in type 1 diabetes (dated by TCRdb to between 2017 and 2018). Looking at the study overall: Mean age, gender distribution, total cell number and subset yield were not different between patients and healthy donors. A total of 90 million to 120 million sorted cells were examined across all samples, and a strong correlation was observed between cell number per subset and RNA yield. In the study, recently diagnosed type 1 diabetes patients and matched healthy donors were compared on the TCRB repertoires of their sorted circulating CD4+ T cell subsets. Regulatory and stem cell-like memory subsets were isolated from only 8 patients and about eight healthy donors, whereas naive and central memory subsets came from all 28 donors. General study outcomes and caveats: Sequencing cDNA rather than genomic DNA could over-represent highly expressing activated cells, although activation and CD3 levels did not differ between groups. Fewer insertions and more nucleotide deletions at VDJ recombination sites were observed in patients with type 1 diabetes, implying thymic rearrangement abnormalities. The naive, central memory and regulatory TCRB repertoires appeared to resemble one another more closely among patients than among healthy donors. PCR might favor shorter templates, but patient and control samples were amplified and corrected together, so any skew would affect both groups equally. A moderate but significant shortening of TCRB CDR3 length was observed in type 1 diabetes patients in all four CD4+ subsets. Because small numbers of individuals were included in the HLA sub-analyses, any influence of HLA type on TCRB rearrangement was left unresolved.

The entire isolated RNA was reverse transcribed using the High Capacity cDNA Reverse Transcription Kit, and thus expressed TCRB transcripts were sequenced. Naive, central memory and regulatory T cell samples underwent deep immunoSEQ sequencing, averaging around 3.9 million total reads per sample. Sorted cells were lysed in RLT buffer, and RNA was extracted using DNase-treated RNeasy Micro or Mini kits according to cell number. To prevent cross-contamination, each cell subset was processed individually, whereas patient and healthy donor samples were processed jointly. The immunoSEQ multiplex PCR was used to amplify TCRB sequences from cDNA, generating 87-bp fragments that spanned the CDR3 region. Sequencing of the amplicons was performed on the Illumina HiSeq platform. The source study handled its data this way. Synthetic template baselines were used to correct PCR bias computationally, reads within Hamming distance 2 were collapsed together, and singletons that could not be merged were discarded. Reads were aligned to IMGT to assign V, D and J genes, CDR3 length, and insertions or deletions at six rearrangement sites. Within each subset, clonotype counts were normalized to sorted cell number, after which true diversity and Gini coefficients were computed with the tcR R package. The overlap coefficient, calculated on TCRB nucleotide sequences, was used to quantify repertoire sharing. TCRdb holds this immuneACCESS table with in-frame rearrangements only. Some clones are missing; in checked studies, unresolved V genes explain under half, and the rest has no known cause. V and J calls and clone size follow that table, whereas D and trimming were derived from the DNA. The table for this sample lists 160,000 or so clones; roughly 9% of them were counted only once. The ten top clones hold about 0.75% of the sample.

A single peripheral blood draw of about 116 mL on average was collected from each donor into heparinised tubes. A BD FACSAria II was used to sort naive, central memory, regulatory and stem cell-like memory CD4+ T cells with a panel that included CD45RO, CCR7, CD25, CD127, CD95 and CD27. Purity was above 95% for every sorted population. PBMCs were isolated right away by Lymphoprep density gradient centrifugation and were stained directly, without culture. To minimize batch effects, samples were stained and sorted in pairs, one healthy donor with one patient per experiment. Specimen: central memory CD4+ T cells from blood. The rearranged chain carries TRBV30 and TRBJ1-2; 9 bases in the middle match TRBD1. The TCR was taken from a woman aged 25-40 years with type 1 diabetes. The DNA sequence is as follows: TGTGCCTGGAGGGCCGGGACAGGGAAAGTGGGTGGCTACACCTTC. It specifies CAWRAGTGKVGGYTF.